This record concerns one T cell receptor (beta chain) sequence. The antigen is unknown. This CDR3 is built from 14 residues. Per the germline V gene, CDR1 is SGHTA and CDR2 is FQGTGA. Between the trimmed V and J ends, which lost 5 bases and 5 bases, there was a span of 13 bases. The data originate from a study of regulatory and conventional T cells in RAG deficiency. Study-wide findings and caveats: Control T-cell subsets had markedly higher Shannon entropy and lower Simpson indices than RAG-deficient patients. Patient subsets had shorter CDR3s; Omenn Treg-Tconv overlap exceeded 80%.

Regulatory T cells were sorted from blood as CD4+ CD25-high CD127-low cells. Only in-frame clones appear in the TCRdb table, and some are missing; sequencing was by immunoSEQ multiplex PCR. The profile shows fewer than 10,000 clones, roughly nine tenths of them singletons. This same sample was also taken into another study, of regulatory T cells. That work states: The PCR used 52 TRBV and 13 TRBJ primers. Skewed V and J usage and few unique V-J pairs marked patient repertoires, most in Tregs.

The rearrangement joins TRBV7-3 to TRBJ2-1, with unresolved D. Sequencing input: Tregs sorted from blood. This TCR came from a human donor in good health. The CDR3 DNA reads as TGTGCCAGCAGCCTCGGGCAGGCGCACAATGAGCAGTTCTTC. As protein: CASSLGQAHNEQFF.